The 14 T cell receptor beta chains reported below all come from one sample, sequenced in a study of CD8 T cells in ankylosing spondylitis. TCRdb used MiXCR to reprocess the 5' RACE reads, holding one entry per CDR3 protein. The sample lists about 120,000 distinct CDR3 sequences, 12% to 15% occurring once. Sequencing input: blood, either unsorted or a sorted T cell fraction (not recorded which). These receptor sequences come from a female donor with ankylosing spondylitis or in good health (not recorded which).

This clonotype was counted ten times or more. The chain uses TRBV6-1 and TRBJ2-2; 9 bases map to TRBD2. CDR1 and CDR2 from the germline V gene are MNHNS and SASEGT. The CDR3 has 17 amino acids. The V segment lost 5 bases and the J segment 5 bases; nucleotides outside the gene matches: 12. CDR3 sequence reads: CASSSYLAGDRTGELFF. The CDR3 nucleotides read TGTGCCAGCAGTAGTTATTTAGCGGGAGACAGAACCGGGGAGCTGTTTTTT.

V usage is TRBV20-1 and J usage is TRBJ2-7; 7 nucleotides line up with TRBD2. CDR3 length equals 14 residues. Germline V gene data show CDR1 as DFQATT and CDR2 as SNEGSKA (reference sequence). The V segment lost 4 bases and the J segment 3 bases; nucleotides outside the gene matches: 9. This chain's CDR3 is CSAILSGGSYEQYF. CDR3 sequence (DNA): TGCAGTGCTATACTCTCCGGGGGGAGCTACGAGCAGTACTTC.

This clonotype has only a few counts. This rearrangement joins TRBV5-1 to TRBJ1-2; weak D call: TRBD1 (6 bases). Germline assignment: CDR1 SGHRS and CDR2 YFSETQ. The length of the CDR3 is 17 residues. V lost 1 base and J lost 7, with 23 bases in between. The CDR3 sequence: CASSLSSLGRGRGGYTF. CDR3 in DNA: TGCGCCAGCAGCTTGTCTAGTCTGGGCAGGGGACGTGGTGGCTACACCTTC.

This clonotype was seen ten or more times. The chain carries TRBV5-1 and TRBJ2-1, with D perhaps matching TRBD2 (5 bases). With 1 base removed from V and 4 bases from J, the gap between germline ends came to 12 bases. The CDR3 is 15 amino acids. Germline CDR1 reads SGHRS; CDR2 reads YFSETQ. DNA for the CDR3: TGCGCCAGCAGCTTGTCGGGCGCGGGTTACAATGAGCAGTTCTTC. Protein: CASSLSGAGYNEQFF.

Notes on this clonotype: Possible read error: a much larger clone is one base away. The rearrangement uses TRBV12-3 or TRBV12-4 and TRBJ1-1; D uncertain. CDR3 length: 15 residues. The V end lost 3 bases, the J end lost 3 bases, and 14 bases lay between the germline ends. The CDR3 DNA is TGTGCCAGCAGTTTGGATCCGGGTTTGGACACTGAAGCTTTCTTT. Amino acid sequence: CASSLDPGLDTEAFF.

CDR3 region: CAISTGQASKTQYF. CDR3 sequence (DNA): TGTGCCATCAGTACAGGACAGGCCTCAAAGACCCAGTACTTC. This chain joins TRBV10-3 and TRBJ2-5, with TRBD1 identical over 7 bases. The length of the CDR3 is 14 residues. V was clipped by 5 bases and J by 6 bases; unmatched bases: 9. The germline CDR1 and CDR2 sequences are ENHRY and SYGVKD.

This clonotype was counted only a few times. V usage is TRBV12-3 or TRBV12-4 and J usage is TRBJ1-5; D not certain. This CDR3 has 18 residues. Trimming shortened V by 0 bases and J by 0 bases, and 15 bases separated the two germline ends. As DNA, the CDR3 is TGTGCCAGCAGTTTAGCGCCGGTCAGCCTAGCTAGCAATCAGCCCCAGCATTTT. As protein: CASSLAPVSLASNQPQHF.

The V and J genes are TRBV5-1 and TRBJ1-1; maybe TRBD1 (5 bases). From germline, CDR1 is SGHRS and CDR2 YFSETQ. V was shortened by 0 bases and J by 7 bases, with 16 bases between the two germline ends. The CDR3 loop spans 15 amino acids. CDR3 coding DNA: TGCGCCAGCAGCTTGGTCGGGGGAGGGGATAATGAAGCTTTCTTT. It encodes CASSLVGGGDNEAFF. Supplemented by reference TRBV5-1 and TRBJ1-1, the full variable domain reads KAGVTQTPRYLIKTRGQQVTLSCSPISGHRSVSWYQQTPGQGLQFLFEYFSETQRNKGNFPGRFSGRQFSNSRSEMNVSTLELGDSALYLCASSLVGGGDNEAFFGQGTRLTVV.

The rearrangement uses TRBV20-1 and TRBJ1-4; D unresolved. V was clipped by 0 bases and J by 10 bases, with 9 bases between them. Germline lookup yields CDR1 DFQATT and CDR2 SNEGSKA (reference sequence). The CDR3 loop spans 12 amino acids. The CDR3 loop is CSARDRSRKLFF. CDR3 coding DNA: TGCAGTGCTAGAGATAGATCCCGAAAACTGTTTTTT.

This clonotype was observed at least ten times. The chain couples TRBV12-3 or TRBV12-4 to TRBJ2-3; D ambiguous. The CDR3 runs to 12 residues. V was pared by 3 bases and J by 3 bases, with 4 bases between. In nucleotides, the CDR3 is TGTGCCAGCAGTTTTGTTACAGATACGCAGTATTTT. Its translation is CASSFVTDTQYF.

This clonotype showed up many times. The gene calls are TRBV6-4 and TRBJ1-2; D gene unclear. This CDR3 is 12 amino acids long. Germline loops: CDR1 MRHNA, CDR2 SNTAGT. Between the trimmed V and J ends, which lost 5 bases and 3 bases, there was a span of 7 bases. The DNA for the CDR3 is TGTGCCAGCAGTCGTATTTACTATGGCTACACCTTC. Encoded protein: CASSRIYYGYTF.

This clonotype was seen only a few times. This chain connects TRBV12-3 or TRBV12-4 to TRBJ1-5; no definite D call. The V and J ends lost 3 bases and 3 bases respectively, with 3 bases between them. The CDR3 sequence is 12 residues long. CDR3: CASSFNNQPQHF. The CDR3 DNA reads TGTGCCAGCAGTTTTAACAATCAGCCCCAGCATTTT.

This clonotype has at least ten counts. The chain has TRBV30 and TRBJ2-1; possible D gene TRBD1, 6 bases. Between the trimmed V and J ends, which lost 0 bases and 2 bases, there was a span of 11 bases. This CDR3 comprises 15 residues. Per germline, CDR1 GTSNPN and CDR2 SVGIG (reference sequence). The DNA of the CDR3 is TGTGCCTGGAGTGTACAGGGTACCGCCTACAATGAGCAGTTCTTC. The encoded protein is CAWSVQGTAYNEQFF.

This clonotype showed up many times. The CDR3: CASSLVGTTGNTIYF. In DNA, the CDR3 is TGTGCCAGCAGCTTGGTTGGGACCACTGGAAACACCATATATTTT. This chain uses TRBV5-5 with TRBJ1-3; a weak D match, TRBD1 (5 bases). The CDR3 covers 15 residues. Between the trimmed V and J ends, which lost 0 bases and 2 bases, there was a span of 9 bases. The germline V gene has CDR1 SGHKS and CDR2 YYEKEE (reference sequence).